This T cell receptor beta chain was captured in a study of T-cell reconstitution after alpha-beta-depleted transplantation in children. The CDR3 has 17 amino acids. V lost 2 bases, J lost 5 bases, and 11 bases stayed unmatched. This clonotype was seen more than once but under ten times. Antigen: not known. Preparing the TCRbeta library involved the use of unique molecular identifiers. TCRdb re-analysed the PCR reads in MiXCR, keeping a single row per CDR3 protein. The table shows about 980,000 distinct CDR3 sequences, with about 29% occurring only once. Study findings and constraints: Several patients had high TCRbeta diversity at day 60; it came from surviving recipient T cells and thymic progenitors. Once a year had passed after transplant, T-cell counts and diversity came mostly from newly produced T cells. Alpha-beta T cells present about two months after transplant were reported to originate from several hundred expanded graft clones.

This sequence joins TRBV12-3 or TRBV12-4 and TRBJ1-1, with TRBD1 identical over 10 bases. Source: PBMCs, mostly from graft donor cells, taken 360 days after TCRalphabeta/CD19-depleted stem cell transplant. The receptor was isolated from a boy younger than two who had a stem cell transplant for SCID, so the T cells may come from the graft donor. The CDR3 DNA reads TGTGCCAGCAGTTTATGGTCCCTACGGGACAGGGGAACTGAAGCTTTCTTT. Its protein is CASSLWSLRDRGTEAFF.